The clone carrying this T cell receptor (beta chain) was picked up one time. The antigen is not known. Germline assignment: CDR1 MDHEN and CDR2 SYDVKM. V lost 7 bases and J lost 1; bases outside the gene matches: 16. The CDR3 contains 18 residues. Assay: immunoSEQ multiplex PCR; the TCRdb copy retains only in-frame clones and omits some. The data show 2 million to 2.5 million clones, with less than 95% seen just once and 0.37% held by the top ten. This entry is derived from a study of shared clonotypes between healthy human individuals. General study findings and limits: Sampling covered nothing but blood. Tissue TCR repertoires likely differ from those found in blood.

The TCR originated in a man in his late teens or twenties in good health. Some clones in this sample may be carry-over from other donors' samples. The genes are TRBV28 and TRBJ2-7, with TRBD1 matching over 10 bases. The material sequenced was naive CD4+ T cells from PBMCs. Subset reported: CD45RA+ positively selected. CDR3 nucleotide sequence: TGTGCCAGCACCCAGGGGGGACAGGGGTTAGGGAGATCCTACGAGCAGTACTTC. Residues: CASTQGGQGLGRSYEQYF.